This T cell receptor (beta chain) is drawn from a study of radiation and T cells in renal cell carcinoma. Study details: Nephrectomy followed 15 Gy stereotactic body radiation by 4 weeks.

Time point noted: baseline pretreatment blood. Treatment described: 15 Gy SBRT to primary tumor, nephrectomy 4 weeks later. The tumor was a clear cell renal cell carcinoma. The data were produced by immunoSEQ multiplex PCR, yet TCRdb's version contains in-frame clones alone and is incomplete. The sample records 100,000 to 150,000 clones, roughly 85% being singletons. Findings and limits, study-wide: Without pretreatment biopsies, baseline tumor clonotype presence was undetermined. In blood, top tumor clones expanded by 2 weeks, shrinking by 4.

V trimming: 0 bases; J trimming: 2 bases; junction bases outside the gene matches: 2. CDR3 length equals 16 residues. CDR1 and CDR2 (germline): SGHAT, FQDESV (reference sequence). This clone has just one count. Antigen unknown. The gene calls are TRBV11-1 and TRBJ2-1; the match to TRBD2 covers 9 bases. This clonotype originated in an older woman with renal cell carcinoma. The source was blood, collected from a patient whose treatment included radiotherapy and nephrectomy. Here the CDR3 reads CASSLATSGPYNEQFF. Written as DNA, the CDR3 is TGTGCCAGCAGCTTAGCGACTAGCGGTCCCTACAATGAGCAGTTCTTC.